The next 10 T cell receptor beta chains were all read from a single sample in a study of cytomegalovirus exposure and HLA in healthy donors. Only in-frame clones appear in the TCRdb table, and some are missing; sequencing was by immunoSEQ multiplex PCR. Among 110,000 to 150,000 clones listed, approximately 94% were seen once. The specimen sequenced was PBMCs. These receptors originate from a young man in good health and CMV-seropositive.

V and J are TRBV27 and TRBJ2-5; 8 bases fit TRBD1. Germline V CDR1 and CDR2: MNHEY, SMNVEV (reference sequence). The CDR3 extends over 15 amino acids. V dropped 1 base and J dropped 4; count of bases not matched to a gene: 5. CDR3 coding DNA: TGTGCCAGCAGTTTATTGGGACAGGTAGGAGAGACCCAGTACTTC. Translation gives CASSLLGQVGETQYF.

CDR3: CASSFKRTDTQYF. The CDR3 nucleotides are TGTGCCAGCAGTTTCAAGCGCACAGATACGCAGTATTTT. The V and J genes are TRBV6-5 and TRBJ2-3; D gene ambiguous. The CDR3 covers 13 residues. The V gene lost 4 bases and the J gene lost 1 base, with 6 bases spanning the gap. The germline V gene has CDR1 MNHEY and CDR2 SVGAGI.

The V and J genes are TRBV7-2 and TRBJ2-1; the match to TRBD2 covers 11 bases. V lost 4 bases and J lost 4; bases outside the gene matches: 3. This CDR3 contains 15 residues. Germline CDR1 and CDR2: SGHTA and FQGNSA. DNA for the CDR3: TGTGCCAGCAGCTCATTAGCGGGAGGGTACAATGAGCAGTTCTTC. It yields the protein CASSSLAGGYNEQFF. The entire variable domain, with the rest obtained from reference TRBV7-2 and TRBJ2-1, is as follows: GAGVSQSPSNKVTEKGKDVELRCDPISGHTALYWYRQSLGQGLEFLIYFQGNSAPDKSGLPSDRFSAERTGGSVSTLTIQRTQQEDSAVYLCASSSLAGGYNEQFFGPGTRLTVL.

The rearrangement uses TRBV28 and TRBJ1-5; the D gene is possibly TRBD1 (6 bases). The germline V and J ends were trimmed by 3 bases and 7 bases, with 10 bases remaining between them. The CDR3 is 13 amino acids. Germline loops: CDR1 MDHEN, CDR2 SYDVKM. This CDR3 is CASSFRGGQPQHF. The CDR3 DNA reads TGTGCCAGCAGTTTCCGAGGGGGACAGCCCCAGCATTTT. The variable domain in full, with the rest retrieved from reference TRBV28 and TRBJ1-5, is DVKVTQSSRYLVKRTGEKVFLECVQDMDHENMFWYRQDPGLGLRLIYFSYDVKMKEKGDIPEGYSVSREKKERFSLILESASTNQTSMYLCASSFRGGQPQHFGDGTRLSIL.

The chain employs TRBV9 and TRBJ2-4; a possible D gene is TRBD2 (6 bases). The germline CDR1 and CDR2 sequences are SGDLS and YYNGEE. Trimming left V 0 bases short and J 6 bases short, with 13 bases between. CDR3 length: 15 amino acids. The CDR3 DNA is TGTGCCAGCAGCGTAGGGGGAGGACGTGGAAACATTCAGTACTTC. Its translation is CASSVGGGRGNIQYF.

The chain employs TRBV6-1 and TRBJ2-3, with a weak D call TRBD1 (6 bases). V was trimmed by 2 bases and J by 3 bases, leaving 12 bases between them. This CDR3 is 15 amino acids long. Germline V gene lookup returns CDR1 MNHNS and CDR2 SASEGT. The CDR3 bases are TGTGCCAGCAGTGAAAGCGGCAGGGGAACAGATACGCAGTATTTT. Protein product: CASSESGRGTDTQYF.

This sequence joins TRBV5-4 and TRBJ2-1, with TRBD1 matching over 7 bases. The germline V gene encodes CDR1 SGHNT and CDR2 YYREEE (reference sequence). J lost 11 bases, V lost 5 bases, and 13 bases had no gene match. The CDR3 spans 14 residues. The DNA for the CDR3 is TGTGCCAGCAGATCTGAGACAGGGCCCTCAAAGCAGTTCTTC. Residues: CASRSETGPSKQFF.

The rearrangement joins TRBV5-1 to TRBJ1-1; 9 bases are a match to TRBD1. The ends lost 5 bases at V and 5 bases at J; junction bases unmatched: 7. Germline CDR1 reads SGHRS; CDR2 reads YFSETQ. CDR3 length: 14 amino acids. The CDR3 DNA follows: TGCGCCAGCAGGGAACAGGGGGCGATGACTGAAGCTTTCTTT. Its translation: CASREQGAMTEAFF.

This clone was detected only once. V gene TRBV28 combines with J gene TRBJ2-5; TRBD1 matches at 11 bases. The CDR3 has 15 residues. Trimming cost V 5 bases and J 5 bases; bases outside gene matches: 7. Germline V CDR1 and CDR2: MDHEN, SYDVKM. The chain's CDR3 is CASSLLGTGGETQYF. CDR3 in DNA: TGTGCCAGCAGTCTCTTAGGGACAGGGGGGGAGACCCAGTACTTC.

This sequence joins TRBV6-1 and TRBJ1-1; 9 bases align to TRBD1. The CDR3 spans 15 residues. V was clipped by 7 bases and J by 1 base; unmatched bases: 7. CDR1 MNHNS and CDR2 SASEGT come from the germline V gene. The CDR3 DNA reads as TGTGCCAGCACAAGTACAGGGGGCTGGAACACTGAAGCTTTCTTT. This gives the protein CASTSTGGWNTEAFF.